These 26 T cell receptor beta chains were all obtained from the same sample, sequenced in a study of cytomegalovirus exposure and HLA in healthy donors. PCR involved 60 Vbeta and 13 Jbeta primers. Clones were read by immunoSEQ multiplex PCR, and TCRdb kept only the in-frame ones, dropping some. The data contain approximately 140,000 clones, roughly four fifths of them singletons. Sequences were obtained from PBMCs. These receptor sequences come from a young man in good health and CMV-seropositive.

The chain links TRBV30 to TRBJ2-3, with D perhaps TRBD1 (5 bases). Trimming shortened V by 3 bases and J by 8 bases, and 15 bases separated the two germline ends. Germline assignment: CDR1 GTSNPN and CDR2 SVGIG (reference sequence). This CDR3 comprises 13 residues. For the CDR3, the DNA is TGTGCCTGGAGATCAGGGAATCAGGGTACGCAGTATTTT. Translated, it gives CAWRSGNQGTQYF. The complete variable domain, with remaining parts taken from reference TRBV30 and TRBJ2-3, reads SQTIHQWPATLVQPVGSPLSLECTVEGTSNPNLYWYRQAAGRGLQLLFYSVGIGQISSEVPQNLSASRPQDRQFILSSKKLLLSDSGFYLCAWRSGNQGTQYFGPGTRLTVL.

V gene TRBV7-9 combines with J gene TRBJ2-1, with D maybe TRBD2 (6 bases). Germline CDR1 reads SEHNR; CDR2 reads FQNEAQ (reference sequence). There are 11 residues in the CDR3. Trimming shortened V by 3 bases and J by 10 bases, and 7 bases separated the two germline ends. CDR3 coding DNA: TGTGCCAGCAGCTTCGGGGGAGAGCAGTTCTTC. It translates to CASSFGGEQFF.

The chain is built from TRBV28 and TRBJ1-2; D unclear. The length of the CDR3 is 13 residues. Germline CDR1 and CDR2: MDHEN and SYDVKM. Trimming stripped 6 bases from V and 8 bases from J, with 16 bases between. CDR3 sequence (DNA): TGTGCCAGCAGCTTCCGGGGAGGGAACGGCTACACCTTC. Protein product: CASSFRGGNGYTF.

This sequence joins TRBV28 and TRBJ2-5, with 8 bases that match TRBD1. The trim removed 4 bases at V and 5 bases at J, leaving 9 bases unmatched. Germline CDR1 MDHEN, CDR2 SYDVKM. This CDR3 is 15 amino acids long. The CDR3 DNA sequence: TGTGCCAGCAGTTCCAGGACAGGGAATAGCGAGACCCAGTACTTC. Residues: CASSSRTGNSETQYF.

This clone has only one observation. The chain couples TRBV27 to TRBJ1-1; D uncertain. This CDR3 spans 12 amino acids. Germline CDR1 is MNHEY and CDR2 is SMNVEV (reference sequence). The V end was cut by 3 bases, the J end by 9 bases, with 11 bases between. CDR3 DNA: TGTGCCAGCAGTTTTGGAGGGAGTCAAGCTTTCTTT. Translating it yields CASSFGGSQAFF.

The chain combines TRBV4-1 with TRBJ2-7, with 7 bases that match TRBD1. CDR3 size: 15 residues. The junction had 7 bases not matched to a gene; V was cut back by 4 bases and J by 1 base. Germline loops: CDR1 MGHRA, CDR2 YSYEKL. CDR3: CASSLGTGASYEQYF. CDR3 in DNA: TGCGCCAGCAGCCTCGGAACAGGGGCGTCCTACGAGCAGTACTTC.

The count of this clone is one. V gene TRBV28 combines with J gene TRBJ2-1, with D tentatively TRBD1 (6 bases). The CDR3 is made up of 16 amino acids. Germline V gene sequence: CDR1 MDHEN, CDR2 SYDVKM. V gave up 4 bases and J gave up 7 bases, with 20 bases separating them. The CDR3: CASSSTSLQGYNEQFF. As DNA, the CDR3 is TGTGCCAGCAGTTCCACAAGCCTACAGGGTTATAATGAGCAGTTCTTC.

The chain employs TRBV18 and TRBJ1-2; no firm D call. In germline, CDR1 is KGHSH, CDR2 LQKENI. Trimming left V 3 bases short and J 7 bases short, with 21 bases between. CDR3 size: 16 residues. The CDR3 reads CASSPLGAQDFLGYTF. The DNA of the CDR3 is TGTGCCAGCTCACCTTTGGGAGCCCAAGACTTCCTTGGCTACACCTTC.

The chain joins TRBV6-6 to TRBJ1-4; D perhaps matches TRBD1 (5 bases). Germline V gene lookup returns CDR1 MNHNY and CDR2 SVGAGI (reference sequence). V was trimmed by 6 bases and J by 8 bases, leaving 22 bases between them. CDR3 length: 16 residues. CDR3 in amino acids: CASSLFLSRGSEKLFF. The CDR3 nucleotides are TGTGCCAGCAGCTTATTCCTAAGTAGGGGCTCCGAAAAACTGTTTTTT.

The gene calls are TRBV27 and TRBJ1-2, with no clear D. The V end lost 6 bases, the J end lost 7 bases, and 15 bases lay between the germline ends. This CDR3 spans 13 amino acids. Germline V gene data show CDR1 as MNHEY and CDR2 as SMNVEV (reference sequence). The CDR3 loop is CASRLERLGGYTF. The CDR3 coding sequence is TGTGCCAGCAGACTGGAGCGGCTTGGTGGCTACACCTTC.

This clone was observed once. This sequence joins TRBV5-1 and TRBJ1-4, with TRBD1 as a possible D gene (5 bases). This CDR3 is built from 14 residues. Between the trimmed V and J ends, which lost 0 bases and 8 bases, there was a span of 11 bases. Germline CDR1 and CDR2: SGHRS and YFSETQ. CDR3: CASSLVGAREKLFF. The CDR3 DNA reads TGCGCCAGCAGCTTGGTAGGGGCTCGGGAAAAACTGTTTTTT.

CDR3 nucleotide sequence: TGCAGCGTTGAAGCGGCATCAGGGACTAACACAGATACGCAGTATTTT. Translation gives CSVEAASGTNTDTQYF. The J gene is TRBJ2-3, the V gene TRBV29-1; TRBD2 aligns across 7 bases. The germline V gene has CDR1 SQVTM and CDR2 ANQGSEA. The length of the CDR3 is 16 residues. Trimming removed 1 base from V and 2 bases from J; junction bases left unmatched: 9.

The chain employs TRBV19 and TRBJ1-1, with TRBD1 identical over 10 bases. Trimming removed 3 bases from V and 3 bases from J; junction bases left unmatched: 7. The CDR3 loop spans 16 amino acids. CDR1 and CDR2 (germline): LNHDA, SQIVND (reference sequence). The CDR3 DNA reads TGTGCCAGTAGTATTCGGGACAGGGGATTTGACACTGAAGCTTTCTTT. Protein product: CASSIRDRGFDTEAFF. Complete variable domain (other parts from reference TRBV19 and TRBJ1-1): DGGITQSPKYLFRKEGQNVTLSCEQNLNHDAMYWYRQDPGQGLRLIYYSQIVNDFQKGDIAEGYSVSREKKESFPLTVTSAQKNPTAFYLCASSIRDRGFDTEAFFGQGTRLTVV.

Points on this clone: The identical CDR3 is also encoded by other nucleotide sequences in the sample. CDR3 DNA sequence: TGTGCCAGTAGTACGAGGGGGCCTGGGGAGCTGTTTTTT. Protein: CASSTRGPGELFF. V usage is TRBV19 and J usage is TRBJ2-2; 7 bases agree with TRBD1. The V gene's germline CDR1 is LNHDA and CDR2 SQIVND (reference sequence). The J segment lost 8 bases and the V segment lost 4 bases, leaving 4 bases of the junction unmatched. The CDR3 totals 13 residues. Looking up the rest from reference TRBV19 and TRBJ2-2 gives the full variable domain: DGGITQSPKYLFRKEGQNVTLSCEQNLNHDAMYWYRQDPGQGLRLIYYSQIVNDFQKGDIAEGYSVSREKKESFPLTVTSAQKNPTAFYLCASSTRGPGELFFGEGSRLTVL.

The V gene is TRBV2, the J gene TRBJ2-3; 9 nucleotides line up with TRBD2. The V gene end was trimmed by 3 bases and the J gene end by 7 bases; junction bases not matched to a gene: 8. Germline V gene sequence: CDR1 SNHLY, CDR2 FYNNEI. This CDR3 is 15 amino acids long. Written as DNA, the CDR3 is TGTGCCAGCAGTGATGTAGCGGGAGAAAGGAATACGCAGTATTTT. Translation: CASSDVAGERNTQYF.

The V and J genes are TRBV6-5 and TRBJ2-7; D is perhaps TRBD1 (5 bases). CDR3 length: 14 amino acids. Germline CDR1 reads MNHEY; CDR2 reads SVGAGI. Between the trimmed V and J ends, which lost 6 bases and 0 bases, there was a span of 12 bases. This CDR3 reads CASSLNRYSYEQYF. The DNA of the CDR3 is TGTGCCAGCAGCCTCAACAGGTACTCCTACGAGCAGTACTTC.

This chain's CDR3 is CASSLALAGGWQFF. The CDR3, as DNA: TGTGCCAGCAGCTTAGCCCTAGCGGGAGGGTGGCAGTTCTTC. The V gene is TRBV7-9, the J gene TRBJ2-1, with 12 nucleotides matching TRBD2. Trimming removed 0 bases from V and 12 bases from J; junction bases left unmatched: 3. The CDR3 spans 14 residues. Germline V gene data show CDR1 as SEHNR and CDR2 as FQNEAQ (reference sequence).

This clone was recorded once. This chain's CDR3 is CASSDRDRGNEKLFF. CDR3 coding DNA: TGCGCCAGCAGTGACCGGGACAGGGGTAATGAAAAACTGTTTTTT. V and J are TRBV10-2 and TRBJ1-4; TRBD1 agrees at 10 bases. The CDR3 contains 15 residues. Germline lookup yields CDR1 WSHSY and CDR2 SAAADI. The V segment lost 3 bases and the J segment 4 bases; nucleotides outside the gene matches: 2.

The chain recombines TRBV7-6 with TRBJ1-1; 7 bases are shared with TRBD1. V dropped 4 bases and J dropped 0; count of bases not matched to a gene: 5. The germline V gene has CDR1 SGHVS and CDR2 FNYEAQ. The length of the CDR3 is 15 residues. CDR3 sequence: CASSSGTDMNTEAFF. The CDR3 DNA follows: TGTGCCAGCAGCTCGGGGACAGACATGAACACTGAAGCTTTCTTT.

The CDR3 loop reads CASSLGSGRGIATNEKLFF. In nucleotides, the CDR3 is TGCGCCAGCAGCTTGGGGTCCGGCAGGGGAATTGCAACTAATGAAAAACTGTTTTTT. This chain links TRBV5-1 with TRBJ1-4, with a weak D call TRBD1 (6 bases). The V end was cut by 0 bases, the J end by 0 bases, with 18 bases between. From germline, CDR1 is SGHRS and CDR2 YFSETQ. The CDR3 has 19 residues.

As regards this clone: The same CDR3 can be traced to other DNA sequences in this sample. The rearrangement joins TRBV5-1 to TRBJ1-5, with D perhaps matching TRBD1 (6 bases). The CDR3 sequence is 14 residues long. CDR1 and CDR2 from the germline V gene are SGHRS and YFSETQ. The ends were cut back, 4 bases at V and 6 bases at J, with 14 bases in the middle. The CDR3 DNA sequence: TGCGCCAGCAGCCTAAAGGGGGAGGGTCAGCCCCAGCATTTT. This codes for CASSLKGEGQPQHF.

The chain is built from TRBV5-4 and TRBJ2-1; 12 nucleotides match TRBD2. The V and J ends lost 4 bases and 8 bases, in that order; junction bases with no gene match: 13. The CDR3 runs 17 residues. CDR1 and CDR2 from the germline V gene are SGHNT and YYREEE (reference sequence). The CDR3 DNA is TGTGCCAGCAGCGTGACTAGCGGGAGTCGTGGTTTTGATGAGCAGTTCTTC. Encoded protein: CASSVTSGSRGFDEQFF.

The chain uses TRBV19 and TRBJ1-5; D is ambiguous. Between the trimmed V and J ends, which lost 3 bases and 5 bases, there was a span of 14 bases. Germline-derived CDR1 and CDR2 are LNHDA and SQIVND (reference sequence). This CDR3 has 15 residues. The CDR3: CASSIGGYFDQPQHF. DNA for the CDR3: TGTGCCAGTAGTATTGGAGGGTATTTCGATCAGCCCCAGCATTTT.

The chain employs TRBV10-3 and TRBJ1-1; the D gene is possibly TRBD1 (5 bases). The CDR3 covers 15 residues. Germline loops: CDR1 ENHRY, CDR2 SYGVKD. The ends were cut back, 5 bases at V and 1 base at J, with 14 bases in the middle. The CDR3 reads CAISPIAGGNTEAFF. The DNA for the CDR3 is TGTGCCATCAGTCCCATTGCGGGGGGGAACACTGAAGCTTTCTTT.

This clone was counted once. Other DNA sequences within the sample encode an identical CDR3. V and J are TRBV6-5 and TRBJ1-5; TRBD1 might be the D (6 bases). The CDR3 runs 13 residues. The V and J ends lost 5 bases and 4 bases respectively, with 9 bases between them. Per the germline V gene, CDR1 is MNHEY and CDR2 is SVGAGI. The CDR3: CASSRTVNQPQHF. CDR3 nucleotide sequence: TGTGCCAGCAGTAGGACAGTGAATCAGCCCCAGCATTTT.

This clone appeared a few times. V is TRBV7-8 and J is TRBJ1-3, with a possible D match to TRBD1 (6 bases). CDR3 size: 14 residues. Trimming stripped 7 bases from V and 8 bases from J, with 18 bases between. The V gene's germline CDR1 is SGHVS and CDR2 FQNEAQ. The CDR3 loop is CASIQRGRVDTIYF. The CDR3 coding sequence is TGTGCCAGCATCCAGAGGGGGAGGGTAGACACCATATATTTT.